This T cell receptor (beta chain) comes out of a study of shared clonotypes between healthy human individuals. The length of the CDR3 is 14 residues. The V end was cut by 7 bases, the J end by 0 bases, with 12 bases between. In germline, CDR1 is SQVTM, CDR2 ANQGSEA. CD45RO-negative, CCR7-selected cells formed the naive CD8 fraction, which excluded terminally differentiated effector memory CD45RA+ cells. Only in-frame clones appear in the TCRdb table, and some are missing; sequencing was by immunoSEQ multiplex PCR. The table records hundreds of thousands of clones, 96% of them present only once. What was sequenced was naive CD8+ T cells sorted from blood. This sequence originates from a man aged 30 to 45 in good health. The rearrangement uses TRBV29-1 and TRBJ2-2; D is possibly TRBD1 or TRBD2 (5 bases each). DNA of the CDR3: TGCAGCGGGCAGGGAGAAACGAACACCGGGGAGCTGTTTTTT. It specifies CSGQGETNTGELFF.